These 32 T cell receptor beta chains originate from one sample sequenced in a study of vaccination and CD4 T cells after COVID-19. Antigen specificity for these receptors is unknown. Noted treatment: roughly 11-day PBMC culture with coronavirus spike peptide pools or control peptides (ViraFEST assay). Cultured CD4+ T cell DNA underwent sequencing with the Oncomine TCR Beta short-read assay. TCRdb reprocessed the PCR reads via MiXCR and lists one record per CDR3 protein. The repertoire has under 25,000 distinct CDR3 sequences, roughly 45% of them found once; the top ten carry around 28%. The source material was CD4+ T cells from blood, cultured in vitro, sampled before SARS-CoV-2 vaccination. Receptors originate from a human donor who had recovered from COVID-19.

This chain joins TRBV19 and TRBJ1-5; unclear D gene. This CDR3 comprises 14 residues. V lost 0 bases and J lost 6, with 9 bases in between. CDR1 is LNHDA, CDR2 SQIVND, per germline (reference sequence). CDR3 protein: CASSIDLMTQPQHF. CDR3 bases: TGTGCCAGTAGTATAGATCTGATGACTCAGCCCCAGCATTTT. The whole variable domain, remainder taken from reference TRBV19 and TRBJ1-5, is DGGITQSPKYLFRKEGQNVTLSCEQNLNHDAMYWYRQDPGQGLRLIYYSQIVNDFQKGDIAEGYSVSREKKESFPLTVTSAQKNPTAFYLCASSIDLMTQPQHFGDGTRLSIL.

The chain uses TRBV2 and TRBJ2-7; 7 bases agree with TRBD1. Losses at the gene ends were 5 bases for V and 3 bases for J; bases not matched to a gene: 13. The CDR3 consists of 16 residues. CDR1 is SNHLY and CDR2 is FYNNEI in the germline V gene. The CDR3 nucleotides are TGTGCCAGCAGTAGAGAGGCTGGGGCAGGGGGCTACGAGCAGTACTTC. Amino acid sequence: CASSREAGAGGYEQYF.

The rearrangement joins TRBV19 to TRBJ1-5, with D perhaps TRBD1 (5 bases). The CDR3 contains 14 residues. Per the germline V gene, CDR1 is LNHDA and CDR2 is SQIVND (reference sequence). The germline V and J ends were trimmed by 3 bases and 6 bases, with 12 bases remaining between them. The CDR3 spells CASSIAGYGQPQHF. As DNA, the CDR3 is TGTGCCAGTAGTATCGCAGGGTACGGTCAGCCCCAGCATTTT.

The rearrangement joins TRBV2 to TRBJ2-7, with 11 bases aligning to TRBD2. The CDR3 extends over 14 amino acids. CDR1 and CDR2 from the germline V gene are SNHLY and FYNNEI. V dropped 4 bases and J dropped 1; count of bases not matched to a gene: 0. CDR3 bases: TGTGCCAGCAGTGTAGCGGGGGGGTCCTACGAGCAGTACTTC. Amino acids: CASSVAGGSYEQYF.

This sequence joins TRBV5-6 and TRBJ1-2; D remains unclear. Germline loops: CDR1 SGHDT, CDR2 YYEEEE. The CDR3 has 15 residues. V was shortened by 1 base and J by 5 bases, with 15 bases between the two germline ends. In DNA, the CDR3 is TGTGCCAGCAGCTTGCAACCGGGGTTAGGGTATGGCTACACCTTC. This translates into CASSLQPGLGYGYTF.

The DNA for the CDR3 is TGTGCCAGCAGTTTAAGGGCAGGTAGCAATCAGCCCCAGCATTTT. Protein sequence: CASSLRAGSNQPQHF. The V gene is TRBV28, the J gene TRBJ1-5; D is uncertain. Trimming removed 2 bases from V and 0 bases from J, with 8 bases in between. Germline V lookup: CDR1 MDHEN, CDR2 SYDVKM. The CDR3 is 15 amino acids.

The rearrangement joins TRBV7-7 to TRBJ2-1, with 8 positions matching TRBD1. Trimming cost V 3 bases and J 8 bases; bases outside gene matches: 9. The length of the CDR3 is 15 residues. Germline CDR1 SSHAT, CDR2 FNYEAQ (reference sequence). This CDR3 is CASSLSGGGVHEQFF. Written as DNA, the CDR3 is TGTGCCAGCAGCTTGTCAGGGGGCGGGGTCCATGAGCAGTTCTTC.

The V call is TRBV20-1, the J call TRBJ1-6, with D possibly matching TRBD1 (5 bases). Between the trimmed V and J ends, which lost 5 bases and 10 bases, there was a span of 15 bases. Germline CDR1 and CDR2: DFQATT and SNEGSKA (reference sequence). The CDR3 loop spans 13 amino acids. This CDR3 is CSAGRGRGSPLHF. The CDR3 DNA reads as TGCAGTGCTGGGCGGGGTCGGGGGTCACCCCTCCACTTT.

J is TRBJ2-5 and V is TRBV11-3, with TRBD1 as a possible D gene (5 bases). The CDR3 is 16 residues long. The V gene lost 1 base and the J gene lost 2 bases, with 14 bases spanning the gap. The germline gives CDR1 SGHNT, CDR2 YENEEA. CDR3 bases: TGTGCCAGCAGCTTAGGGACACCATTCACGCAAGAGACCCAGTACTTC. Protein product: CASSLGTPFTQETQYF.

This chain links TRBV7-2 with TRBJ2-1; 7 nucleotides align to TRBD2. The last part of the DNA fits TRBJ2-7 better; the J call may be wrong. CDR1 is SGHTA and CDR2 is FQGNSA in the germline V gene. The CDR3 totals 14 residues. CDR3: CASSLGGRADEQYF. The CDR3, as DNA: TGTGCCAGCAGCTTAGGAGGGAGGGCCGACGAGCAGTACTTC.

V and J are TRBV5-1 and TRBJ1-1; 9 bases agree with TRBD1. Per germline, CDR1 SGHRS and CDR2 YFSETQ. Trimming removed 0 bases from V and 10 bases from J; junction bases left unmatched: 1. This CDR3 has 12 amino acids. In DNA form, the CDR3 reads TGCGCCAGCAGCTTGGGGACAGGGGCAGCTTTCTTT. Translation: CASSLGTGAAFF.

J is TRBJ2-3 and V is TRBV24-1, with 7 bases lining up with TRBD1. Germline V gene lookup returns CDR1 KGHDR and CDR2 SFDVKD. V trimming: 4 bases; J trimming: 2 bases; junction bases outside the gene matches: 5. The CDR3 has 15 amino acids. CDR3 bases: TGTGCCACCAGTGAAACCGGGACAGTCACAGATACGCAGTATTTT. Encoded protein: CATSETGTVTDTQYF.

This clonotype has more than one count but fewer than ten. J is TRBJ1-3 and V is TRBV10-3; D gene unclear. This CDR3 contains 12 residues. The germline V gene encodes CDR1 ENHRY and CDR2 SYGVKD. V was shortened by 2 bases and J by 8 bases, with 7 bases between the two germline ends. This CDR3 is CAISEREDTIYF. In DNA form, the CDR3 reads TGTGCCATCAGTGAGAGGGAGGACACCATATATTTT.

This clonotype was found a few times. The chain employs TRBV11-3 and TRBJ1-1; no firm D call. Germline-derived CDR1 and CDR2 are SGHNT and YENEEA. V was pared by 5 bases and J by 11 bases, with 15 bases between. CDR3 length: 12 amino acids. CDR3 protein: CASSPSTRDAFF. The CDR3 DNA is TGTGCCAGCAGCCCTTCTACTCGTGACGCTTTCTTT.

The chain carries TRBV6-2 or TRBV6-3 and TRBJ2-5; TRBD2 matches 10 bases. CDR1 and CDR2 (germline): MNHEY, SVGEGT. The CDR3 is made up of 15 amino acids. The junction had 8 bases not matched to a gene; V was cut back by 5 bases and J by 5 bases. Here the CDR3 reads CASSQAGGPWETQYF. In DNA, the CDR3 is TGTGCCAGCAGTCAAGCGGGGGGGCCGTGGGAGACCCAGTACTTC.

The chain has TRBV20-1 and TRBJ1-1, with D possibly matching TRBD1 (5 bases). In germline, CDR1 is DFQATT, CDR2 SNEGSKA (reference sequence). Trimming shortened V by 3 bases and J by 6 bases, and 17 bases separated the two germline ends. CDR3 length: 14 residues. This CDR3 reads CSASAGGFVPEAFF. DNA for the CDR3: TGCAGTGCTAGTGCTGGGGGGTTCGTCCCTGAAGCTTTCTTT.

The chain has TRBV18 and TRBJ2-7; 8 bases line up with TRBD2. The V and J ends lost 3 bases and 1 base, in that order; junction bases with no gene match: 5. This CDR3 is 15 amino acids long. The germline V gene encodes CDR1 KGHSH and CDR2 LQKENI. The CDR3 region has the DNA TGTGCCAGCTCACCCTCAACTAGCGGTTCCTACGAGCAGTACTTC. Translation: CASSPSTSGSYEQYF.

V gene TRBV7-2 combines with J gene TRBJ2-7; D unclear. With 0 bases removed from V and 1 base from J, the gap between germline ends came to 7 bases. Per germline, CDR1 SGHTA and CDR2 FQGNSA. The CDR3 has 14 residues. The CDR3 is CASSLAGDSYEQYF. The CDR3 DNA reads TGTGCCAGCAGCTTAGCTGGGGATTCCTACGAGCAGTACTTC.

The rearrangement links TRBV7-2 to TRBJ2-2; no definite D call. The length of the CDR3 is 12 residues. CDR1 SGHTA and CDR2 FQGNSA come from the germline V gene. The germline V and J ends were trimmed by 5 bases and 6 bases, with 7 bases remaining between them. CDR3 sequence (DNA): TGTGCCAGCAGCCCAAACGCCGGGGAGCTGTTTTTT. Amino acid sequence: CASSPNAGELFF.

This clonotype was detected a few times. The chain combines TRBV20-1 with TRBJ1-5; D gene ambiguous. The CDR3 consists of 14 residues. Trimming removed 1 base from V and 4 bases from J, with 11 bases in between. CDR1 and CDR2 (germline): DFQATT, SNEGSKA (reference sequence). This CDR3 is CSARGMRENQPQHF. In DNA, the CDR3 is TGCAGTGCTAGAGGCATGAGAGAGAATCAGCCCCAGCATTTT.

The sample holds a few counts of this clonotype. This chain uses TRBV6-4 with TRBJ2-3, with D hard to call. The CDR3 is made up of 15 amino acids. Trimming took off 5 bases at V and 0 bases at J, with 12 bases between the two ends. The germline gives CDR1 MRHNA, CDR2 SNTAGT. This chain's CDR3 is CASSIRSASTDTQYF. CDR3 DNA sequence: TGTGCCAGCAGTATTCGATCTGCTAGCACAGATACGCAGTATTTT.

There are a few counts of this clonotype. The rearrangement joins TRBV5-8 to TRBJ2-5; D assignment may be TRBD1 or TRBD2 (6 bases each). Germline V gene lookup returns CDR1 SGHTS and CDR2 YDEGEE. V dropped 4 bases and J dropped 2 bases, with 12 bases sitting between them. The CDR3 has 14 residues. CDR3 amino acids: CASSLRRGQETQYF. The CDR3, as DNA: TGTGCCAGCAGCCTCCGGAGGGGGCAAGAGACCCAGTACTTC. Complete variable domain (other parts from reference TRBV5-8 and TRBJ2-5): EAGVTQSPTHLIKTRGQQATLRCSPISGHTSVYWYQQALGLGLQFLLWYDEGEERNRGNFPPRFSGRQFPNYSSELNVNALELEDSALYLCASSLRRGQETQYFGPGTRLLVL.

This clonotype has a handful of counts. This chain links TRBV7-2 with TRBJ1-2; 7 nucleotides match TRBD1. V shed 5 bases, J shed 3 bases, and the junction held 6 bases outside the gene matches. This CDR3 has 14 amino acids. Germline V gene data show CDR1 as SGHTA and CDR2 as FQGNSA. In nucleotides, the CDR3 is TGTGCCAGCAGCCACGATGGACAGGACTATGGCTACACCTTC. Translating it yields CASSHDGQDYGYTF.

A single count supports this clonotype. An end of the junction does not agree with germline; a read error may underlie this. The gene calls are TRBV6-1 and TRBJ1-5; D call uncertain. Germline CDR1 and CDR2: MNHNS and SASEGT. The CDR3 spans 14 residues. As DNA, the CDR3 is TGTGCCAGCGGTGAGGCGGCGGGGAATCAGCCCCAGCATTTT. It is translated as CASGEAAGNQPQHF.

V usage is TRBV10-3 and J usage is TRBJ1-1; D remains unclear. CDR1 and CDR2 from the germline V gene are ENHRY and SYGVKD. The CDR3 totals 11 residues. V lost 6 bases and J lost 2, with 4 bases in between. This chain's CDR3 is CAISANTEAFF. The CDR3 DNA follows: TGTGCCATCAGCGCTAACACTGAAGCTTTCTTT.

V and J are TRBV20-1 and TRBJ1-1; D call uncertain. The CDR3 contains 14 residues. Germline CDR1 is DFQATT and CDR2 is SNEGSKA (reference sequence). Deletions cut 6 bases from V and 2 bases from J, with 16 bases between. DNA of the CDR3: TGCAGTGCCCGAGGTGCGTTGATAAACACTGAAGCTTTCTTT. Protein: CSARGALINTEAFF.

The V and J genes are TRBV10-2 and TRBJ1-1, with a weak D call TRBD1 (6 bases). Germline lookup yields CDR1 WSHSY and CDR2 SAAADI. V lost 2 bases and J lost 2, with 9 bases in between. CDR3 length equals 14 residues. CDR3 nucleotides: TGCGCCAGCAGTGAGAAAGGGGGTAACACTGAAGCTTTCTTT. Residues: CASSEKGGNTEAFF.

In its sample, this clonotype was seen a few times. The chain's CDR3 is CASRLGLAGGYEQYF. Written as DNA, the CDR3 is TGTGCCAGCAGATTGGGACTAGCGGGAGGCTACGAGCAGTACTTC. The chain recombines TRBV7-2 with TRBJ2-7, with 15 positions matching TRBD2. This CDR3 region has 15 residues. The trim removed 6 bases at V and 3 bases at J, leaving 3 bases unmatched. CDR1 is SGHTA, CDR2 FQGNSA, per germline.

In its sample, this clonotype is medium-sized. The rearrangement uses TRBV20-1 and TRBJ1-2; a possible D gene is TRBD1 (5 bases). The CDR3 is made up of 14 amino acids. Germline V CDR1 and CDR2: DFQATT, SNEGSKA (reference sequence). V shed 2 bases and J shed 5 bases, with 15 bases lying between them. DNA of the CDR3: TGCAGTGCTAGAAAGACCGGGACGAGGTATGGCTACACCTTC. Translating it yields CSARKTGTRYGYTF.

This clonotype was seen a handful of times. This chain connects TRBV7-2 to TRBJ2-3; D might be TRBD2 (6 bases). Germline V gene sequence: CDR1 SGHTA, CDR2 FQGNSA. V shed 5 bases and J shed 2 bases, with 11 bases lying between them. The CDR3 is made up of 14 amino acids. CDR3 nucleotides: TGTGCCAGCAGCCTACGGGGGAACACAGATACGCAGTATTTT. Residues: CASSLRGNTDTQYF.

CDR3 sequence reads: CSVRTGNGYTF. The DNA of the CDR3 is TGCAGTGTTAGGACAGGGAATGGCTACACCTTC. The chain uses TRBV20-1 and TRBJ1-2; TRBD1 aligns across 8 bases. Trimming took 7 bases from V and 6 from J; bases not matched to a gene: 4. This CDR3 region has 11 residues. Germline loops: CDR1 DFQATT, CDR2 SNEGSKA (reference sequence).

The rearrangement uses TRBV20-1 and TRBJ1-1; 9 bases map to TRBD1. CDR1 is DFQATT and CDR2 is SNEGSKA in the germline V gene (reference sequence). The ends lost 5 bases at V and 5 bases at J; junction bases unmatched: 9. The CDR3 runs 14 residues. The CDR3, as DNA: TGCAGTGCTGTCAGGGGACAGGGAAGTACTGAAGCTTTCTTT. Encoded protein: CSAVRGQGSTEAFF.